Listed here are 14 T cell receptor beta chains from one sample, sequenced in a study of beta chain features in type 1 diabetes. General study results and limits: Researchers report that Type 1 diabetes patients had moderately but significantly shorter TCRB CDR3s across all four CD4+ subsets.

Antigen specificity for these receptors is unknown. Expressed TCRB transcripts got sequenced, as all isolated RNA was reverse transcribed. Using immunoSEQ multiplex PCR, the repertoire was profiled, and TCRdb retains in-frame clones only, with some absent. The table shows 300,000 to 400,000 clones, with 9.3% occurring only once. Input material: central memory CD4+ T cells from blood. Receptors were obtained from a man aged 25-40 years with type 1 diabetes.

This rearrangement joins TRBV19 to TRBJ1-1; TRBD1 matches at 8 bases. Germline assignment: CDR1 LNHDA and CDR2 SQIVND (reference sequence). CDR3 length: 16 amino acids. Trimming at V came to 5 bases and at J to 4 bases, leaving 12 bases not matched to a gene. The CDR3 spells CASSYQFAGGRTEAFF. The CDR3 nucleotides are TGTGCCAGTAGTTACCAATTTGCAGGGGGCCGCACTGAAGCTTTCTTT. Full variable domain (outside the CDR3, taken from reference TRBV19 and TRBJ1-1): DGGITQSPKYLFRKEGQNVTLSCEQNLNHDAMYWYRQDPGQGLRLIYYSQIVNDFQKGDIAEGYSVSREKKESFPLTVTSAQKNPTAFYLCASSYQFAGGRTEAFFGQGTRLTVV.

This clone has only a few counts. The CDR3 reads CASNFITGGNTEAFF. The CDR3, as DNA: TGCGCCAGCAACTTCATTACCGGGGGGAACACTGAAGCTTTCTTT. The gene calls are TRBV10-2 and TRBJ1-1; tentative D call: TRBD1 (5 bases). Trimming left V 7 bases short and J 1 base short, with 16 bases between. Germline V CDR1 and CDR2: WSHSY, SAAADI. The length of the CDR3 is 15 residues.

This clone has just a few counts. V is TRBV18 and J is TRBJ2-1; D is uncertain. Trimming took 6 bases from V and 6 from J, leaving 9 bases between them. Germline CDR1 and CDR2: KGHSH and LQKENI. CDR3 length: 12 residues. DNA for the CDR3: TGTGCCAGCTCCCCTCAGGTCAATGAGCAGTTCTTC. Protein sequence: CASSPQVNEQFF.

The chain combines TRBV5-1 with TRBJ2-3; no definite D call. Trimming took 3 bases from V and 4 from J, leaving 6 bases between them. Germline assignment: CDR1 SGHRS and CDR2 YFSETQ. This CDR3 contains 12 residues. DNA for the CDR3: TGCGCCAGCAGCTGGCGCCCAGATACGCAGTATTTT. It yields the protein CASSWRPDTQYF.

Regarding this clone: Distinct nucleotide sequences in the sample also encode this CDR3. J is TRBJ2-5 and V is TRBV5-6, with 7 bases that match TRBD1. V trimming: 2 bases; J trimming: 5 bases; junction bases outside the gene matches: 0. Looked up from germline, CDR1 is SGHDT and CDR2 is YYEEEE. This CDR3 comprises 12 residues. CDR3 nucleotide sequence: TGTGCCAGCAGCTTACAGGGGGAGACCCAGTACTTC. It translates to CASSLQGETQYF.

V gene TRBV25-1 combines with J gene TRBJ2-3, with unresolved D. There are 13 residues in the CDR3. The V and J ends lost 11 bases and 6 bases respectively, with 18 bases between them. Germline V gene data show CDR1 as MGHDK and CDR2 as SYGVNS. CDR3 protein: CAGPFIRTDTQYF. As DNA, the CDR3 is TGTGCCGGCCCGTTTATAAGAACGGATACGCAGTATTTT. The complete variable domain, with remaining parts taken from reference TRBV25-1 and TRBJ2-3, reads EADIYQTPRYLVIGTGKKITLECSQTMGHDKMYWYQQDPGMELHLIHYSYGVNSTEKGDLSSESTVSRIRTEHFPLTLESARPSHTSQYLCAGPFIRTDTQYFGPGTRLTVL.

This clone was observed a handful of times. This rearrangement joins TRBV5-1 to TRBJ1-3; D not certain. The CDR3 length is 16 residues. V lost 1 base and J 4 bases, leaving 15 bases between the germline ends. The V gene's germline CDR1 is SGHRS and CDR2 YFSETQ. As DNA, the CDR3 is TGCGCCAGCAGCTTGCAGGACCTAGCGGGAGGAAACACCATATATTTT. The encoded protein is CASSLQDLAGGNTIYF.

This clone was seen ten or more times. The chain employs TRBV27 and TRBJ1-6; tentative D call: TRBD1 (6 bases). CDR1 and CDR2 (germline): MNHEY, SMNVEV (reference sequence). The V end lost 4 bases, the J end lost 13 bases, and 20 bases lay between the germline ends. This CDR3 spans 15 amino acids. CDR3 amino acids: CASSSGQTVVRPLHF. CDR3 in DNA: TGTGCCAGCAGTTCAGGACAGACCGTTGTGAGGCCCCTCCACTTT.

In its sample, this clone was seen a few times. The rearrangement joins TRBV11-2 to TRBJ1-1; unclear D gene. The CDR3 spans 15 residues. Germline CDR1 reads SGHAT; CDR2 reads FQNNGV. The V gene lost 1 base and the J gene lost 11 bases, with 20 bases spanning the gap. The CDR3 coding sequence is TGTGCCAGCAGCTTAGGCCCCGAGCCCCTTCGGAGGGCTTTCTTT. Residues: CASSLGPEPLRRAFF.

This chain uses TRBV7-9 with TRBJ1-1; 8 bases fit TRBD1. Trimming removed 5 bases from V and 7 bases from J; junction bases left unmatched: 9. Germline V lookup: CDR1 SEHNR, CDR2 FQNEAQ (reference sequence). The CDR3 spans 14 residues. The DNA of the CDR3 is TGTGCCAGCAGCCTCGGACAGGGTTTTGGTGAAGCTTTCTTT. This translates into CASSLGQGFGEAFF. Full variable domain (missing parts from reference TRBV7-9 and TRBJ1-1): DTGVSQNPRHKITKRGQNVTFRCDPISEHNRLYWYRQTLGQGPEFLTYFQNEAQLEKSRLLSDRFSAERPKGSFSTLEIQRTEQGDSAMYLCASSLGQGFGEAFFGQGTRLTVV.

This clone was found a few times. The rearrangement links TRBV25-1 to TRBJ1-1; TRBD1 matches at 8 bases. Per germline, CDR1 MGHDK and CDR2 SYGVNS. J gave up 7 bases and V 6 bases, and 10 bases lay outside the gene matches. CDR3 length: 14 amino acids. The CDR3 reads CASRSGTGAYEAFF. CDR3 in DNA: TGTGCCAGCAGATCCGGGACAGGAGCATATGAAGCTTTCTTT. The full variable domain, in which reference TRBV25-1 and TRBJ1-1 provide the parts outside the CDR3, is EADIYQTPRYLVIGTGKKITLECSQTMGHDKMYWYQQDPGMELHLIHYSYGVNSTEKGDLSSESTVSRIRTEHFPLTLESARPSHTSQYLCASRSGTGAYEAFFGQGTRLTVV.

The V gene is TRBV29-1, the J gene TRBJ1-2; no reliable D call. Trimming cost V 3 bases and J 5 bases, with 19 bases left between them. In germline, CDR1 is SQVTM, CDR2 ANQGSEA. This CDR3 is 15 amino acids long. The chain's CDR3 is CSVDKGQGGLYGYTF. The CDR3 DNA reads TGCAGCGTTGACAAGGGCCAAGGTGGATTATATGGCTACACCTTC.

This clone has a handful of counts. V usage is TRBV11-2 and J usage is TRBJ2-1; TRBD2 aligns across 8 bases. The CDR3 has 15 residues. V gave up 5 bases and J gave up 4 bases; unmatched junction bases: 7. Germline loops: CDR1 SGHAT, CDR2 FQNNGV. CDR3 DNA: TGTGCCAGCAGCGTAACTAGCGGAGAGTACAATGAGCAGTTCTTC. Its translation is CASSVTSGEYNEQFF.

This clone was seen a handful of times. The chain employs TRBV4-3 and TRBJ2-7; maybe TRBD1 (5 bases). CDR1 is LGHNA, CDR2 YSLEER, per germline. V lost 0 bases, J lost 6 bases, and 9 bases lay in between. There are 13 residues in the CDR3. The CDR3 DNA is TGCGCCAGCAGCCAAGACCGCAGGGCCGAGCAGTACTTC. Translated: CASSQDRRAEQYF.